These 21 T cell receptor beta chains share one sample of origin, sequenced in a study of cytomegalovirus exposure and HLA in healthy donors. The PCR contained 60 Vbeta and 13 Jbeta primers. TCRdb's table, derived via immunoSEQ multiplex PCR, lists solely in-frame clones and lacks some. Its clone listing holds 25,000 to 40,000 clones. The material sequenced was PBMCs. These receptors were collected from a middle-aged man in good health and CMV-seronegative.

The chain couples TRBV7-2 to TRBJ2-5; 7 nucleotides line up with TRBD1. The germline CDR1 and CDR2 sequences are SGHTA and FQGNSA. The CDR3 extends over 13 amino acids. V lost 5 bases, J lost 5 bases, and 5 bases stayed unmatched. CDR3 nucleotide sequence: TGTGCCAGCAGCCTGGGACAGCGGGAGACCCAGTACTTC. Translating gives CASSLGQRETQYF. Variable domain in full (rest from reference TRBV7-2 and TRBJ2-5): GAGVSQSPSNKVTEKGKDVELRCDPISGHTALYWYRQSLGQGLEFLIYFQGNSAPDKSGLPSDRFSAERTGGSVSTLTIQRTQQEDSAVYLCASSLGQRETQYFGPGTRLLVL.

The V gene is TRBV4-3, the J gene TRBJ2-3; 12 nucleotides match TRBD2. Trimming removed 0 bases from V and 4 bases from J; junction bases left unmatched: 20. CDR1 is LGHNA and CDR2 is YSLEER in the germline V gene. The CDR3 is 22 amino acids. CDR3 DNA: TGCGCCAGCAGCCAAGATACGAGACGTCGACTAGCGGGGGCTCAGCGCCCAGATACGCAGTATTTT. This gives the protein CASSQDTRRRLAGAQRPDTQYF.

This rearrangement joins TRBV27 to TRBJ2-7; TRBD2 is a possible D gene (5 bases). Germline V gene lookup returns CDR1 MNHEY and CDR2 SMNVEV (reference sequence). V gave up 6 bases and J gave up 3 bases, with 12 bases separating them. The CDR3 has 13 residues. CDR3 bases: TGTGCCAGCAGAACGGGATTAAACTACGAGCAGTACTTC. It specifies CASRTGLNYEQYF.

The rearrangement joins TRBV7-2 to TRBJ2-5; no clear D. Germline V gene lookup returns CDR1 SGHTA and CDR2 FQGNSA. This CDR3 comprises 12 residues. Trimming removed 2 bases at V and 2 bases at J, with 3 bases between. CDR3 protein: CASSLTQETQYF. DNA of the CDR3: TGTGCCAGCAGCTTAACTCAAGAGACCCAGTACTTC.

V usage is TRBV29-1 and J usage is TRBJ2-4; possible D gene TRBD1, 6 bases. Germline CDR1 SQVTM, CDR2 ANQGSEA. CDR3 size: 11 residues. The CDR3 DNA sequence: TGCAGTGGAGCAGAGGGGGACATTCAGTACTTC. It specifies CSGAEGDIQYF. Combining the CDR3 with reference TRBV29-1 and TRBJ2-4 gives the whole variable domain SAVISQKPSRDICQRGTSLTIQCQVDSQVTMMFWYRQQPGQSLTLIATANQGSEATYESGFVIDKFPISRPNLTFSTLTVSNMSPEDSSIYLCSGAEGDIQYFGAGTRLSVL.

V is TRBV12-5 and J is TRBJ2-2; the D is unclear. Germline V gene sequence: CDR1 LGHNT, CDR2 FRNRAP. This CDR3 comprises 12 residues. The V end lost 6 bases, the J end lost 7 bases, and 9 bases lay between the germline ends. The CDR3 region is CASGYASGELFF. Here the CDR3 DNA reads TGTGCTAGTGGCTATGCAAGCGGGGAGCTGTTTTTT.

This sequence joins TRBV7-9 and TRBJ2-1, with a possible D match to TRBD2 (5 bases). CDR3 length equals 19 residues. The germline CDR1 and CDR2 sequences are SEHNR and FQNEAQ (reference sequence). V was pared by 5 bases and J by 9 bases, with 32 bases between. The chain's CDR3 is CASSRGLARGGPKQSEQFF. In DNA, the CDR3 is TGTGCCAGCAGCCGAGGGCTGGCCCGAGGAGGACCGAAACAGAGTGAGCAGTTCTTC.

This chain uses TRBV5-6 with TRBJ1-1; TRBD1 is a possible D gene (5 bases). The CDR3 length is 13 residues. The germline gives CDR1 SGHDT, CDR2 YYEEEE. The V and J ends lost 6 bases and 4 bases respectively, with 13 bases between them. The CDR3 DNA is TGTGCCAGCACCCTTGGGGGGAGCACTGAAGCTTTCTTT. Its protein is CASTLGGSTEAFF.

The chain recombines TRBV18 with TRBJ2-7; a weak D match, TRBD2 (5 bases). In germline, CDR1 is KGHSH, CDR2 LQKENI. The V end was cut by 1 base, the J end by 3 bases, with 16 bases between. The CDR3 consists of 16 residues. The CDR3 sequence: CASSPLFGGGDYEQYF. DNA for the CDR3: TGTGCCAGCTCACCACTCTTCGGAGGAGGAGACTACGAGCAGTACTTC.

The chain employs TRBV7-9 and TRBJ1-1; TRBD1 matches at 8 bases. Germline V lookup: CDR1 SEHNR, CDR2 FQNEAQ (reference sequence). CDR3 length: 16 amino acids. The junction had 13 bases not matched to a gene; V was cut back by 5 bases and J by 5 bases. CDR3 nucleotides: TGTGCCAGCAGCCGGGCGATCAGGGGGCGAGATACTGAAGCTTTCTTT. Its protein is CASSRAIRGRDTEAFF.

The chain has TRBV19 and TRBJ1-1; 8 bases line up with TRBD1. There are 13 residues in the CDR3. After removal of 7 bases from V and 4 bases from J, the junction contained 5 bases not matched to a gene. From germline, CDR1 is LNHDA and CDR2 SQIVND (reference sequence). The CDR3 sequence is CASIVTGATEAFF. DNA for the CDR3: TGTGCCAGTATTGTGACAGGGGCCACTGAAGCTTTCTTT. The whole variable domain, remainder taken from reference TRBV19 and TRBJ1-1, is DGGITQSPKYLFRKEGQNVTLSCEQNLNHDAMYWYRQDPGQGLRLIYYSQIVNDFQKGDIAEGYSVSREKKESFPLTVTSAQKNPTAFYLCASIVTGATEAFFGQGTRLTVV.

CDR3 nucleotides: TGTGCCAGCAGCCAGGCTGGACTAGCGGGAGGACCGACCTACGAGCAGTACTTC. This translates into CASSQAGLAGGPTYEQYF. The chain has TRBV4-2 and TRBJ2-7; 14 nucleotides agree with TRBD2. This CDR3 has 18 amino acids. CDR1 LGHNA and CDR2 YNFKEQ come from the germline V gene. J lost 2 bases, V lost 3 bases, and 9 bases had no gene match.

The chain combines TRBV10-3 with TRBJ1-2, with D perhaps TRBD1 (6 bases). This CDR3 comprises 13 residues. CDR1 ENHRY and CDR2 SYGVKD come from the germline V gene. V was trimmed by 1 base and J by 8 bases, leaving 11 bases between them. In DNA form, the CDR3 reads TGTGCCATCAGTGAGTTACAGGGCTCAGGCTACACCTTC. This encodes CAISELQGSGYTF.

V is TRBV19 and J is TRBJ2-6, with 9 bases aligning to TRBD1. Trimming at V came to 10 bases and at J to 4 bases, leaving 14 bases not matched to a gene. CDR1 and CDR2 from the germline V gene are LNHDA and SQIVND (reference sequence). CDR3 length: 17 residues. CDR3 amino acids: CATRKGQGSVGANVLTF. In DNA form, the CDR3 reads TGTGCCACCAGGAAGGGACAGGGATCGGTCGGGGCCAACGTCCTGACTTTC.

The rearrangement links TRBV6-1 to TRBJ1-4; D gene unclear. Germline assignment: CDR1 MNHNS and CDR2 SASEGT. The CDR3 sequence is 15 residues long. Trimming removed 5 bases from V and 3 bases from J, with 13 bases in between. This CDR3 is CASSSGSAANEKLFF. As DNA, the CDR3 is TGTGCCAGCAGTTCCGGGTCGGCAGCTAATGAAAAACTGTTTTTT.

The chain combines TRBV18 with TRBJ1-3, with D perhaps matching TRBD1 (5 bases). The length of the CDR3 is 15 residues. The ends were cut back, 3 bases at V and 4 bases at J, with 13 bases in the middle. Per germline, CDR1 KGHSH and CDR2 LQKENI. CDR3 sequence reads: CASSPGGAGGNTIYF. CDR3 DNA sequence: TGTGCCAGCTCACCGGGCGGGGCTGGAGGAAACACCATATATTTT.

The chain is built from TRBV7-9 and TRBJ2-7; 10 bases match TRBD2. The junction had 8 bases not matched to a gene; V was cut back by 3 bases and J by 6 bases. This CDR3 region has 15 residues. CDR1 SEHNR and CDR2 FQNEAQ come from the germline V gene (reference sequence). The CDR3 reads CASSFSSSGSGEQYF. For the CDR3, the DNA is TGTGCCAGCAGCTTTTCATCTAGCGGGAGTGGCGAGCAGTACTTC.

The V call is TRBV18, the J call TRBJ2-1, with 7 bases identical to TRBD2. This CDR3 is built from 15 residues. The V and J ends lost 0 bases and 9 bases, in that order; junction bases with no gene match: 8. Looked up from germline, CDR1 is KGHSH and CDR2 is LQKENI. This CDR3 is CASSPPGLGATEQFF. CDR3 in DNA: TGTGCCAGCTCACCACCCGGACTAGGAGCGACTGAGCAGTTCTTC.

The V gene is TRBV5-4, the J gene TRBJ1-2, with 7 nucleotides matching TRBD1. Germline V gives CDR1 SGHNT, CDR2 YYREEE (reference sequence). V dropped 5 bases and J dropped 2; count of bases not matched to a gene: 6. The length of the CDR3 is 14 residues. The CDR3 region has the DNA TGTGCCAGCAGTCGGGGACAGTCAAACTATGGCTACACCTTC. This encodes CASSRGQSNYGYTF.

CDR3 sequence (DNA): TGTGCCATCAGTGAGTCGGGGCAGGGAAACAATCAGCCCCAGCATTTT. Translated: CAISESGQGNNQPQHF. V and J are TRBV10-3 and TRBJ1-5, with D possibly matching TRBD1 (5 bases). The CDR3 sequence is 16 residues long. V was shortened by 0 bases and J by 3 bases, with 12 bases between the two germline ends. CDR1 ENHRY and CDR2 SYGVKD come from the germline V gene.

The rearrangement joins TRBV9 to TRBJ2-2, with no clear D. Germline CDR1 reads SGDLS; CDR2 reads YYNGEE. This CDR3 comprises 12 residues. V gave up 1 base and J gave up 8 bases, with 6 bases separating them. The CDR3 sequence is CASSVSGGELFF. As DNA, the CDR3 is TGTGCCAGCAGCGTATCCGGGGGGGAGCTGTTTTTT.